A selection of T cell receptor beta chains follows, all from one sample in a study of T cells in Graves' hyperthyroidism and ophthalmopathy. Each CDR3 protein is one row after TCRdb ran MiXCR on the multiplex PCR reads. The data contain some 490,000 distinct CDR3 sequences, approximately 23% of them singletons. Sequencing used blood. Receptors originate from a woman in her seventies with Graves' ophthalmopathy. Each CDR3 is given with its conserved first and last residue. The D gene is left open where the match is weak. Not all rows give a size; the values are once, few, many and, for expanded clones, a class.

v_call: TRBV12-3/TRBV12-4
j_call: TRBJ1-1
clone_size: many
d_call: -
cdr3_nt: TGTGCCAGCAGTCCCGGAGGGAATATGAACACTGAAGCTTTCTTT
cdr3_aa: CASSPGGNMNTEAFF

v_call: TRBV11-2
j_call: TRBJ2-2
clone_size: few
d_call: -
cdr3_nt: TGTGCCAGCAGCTTATTTGGTTTCACCGGGGAGCTGTTTTTT
cdr3_aa: CASSLFGFTGELFF

v_call: TRBV20-1
j_call: TRBJ1-2
clone_size: many
d_call: -
cdr3_nt: TGCAGTGCTAGAGACGACAGGTTGGGCTACACCTTC
cdr3_aa: CSARDDRLGYTF

v_call: TRBV6-1
j_call: TRBJ1-2
clone_size: -
d_call: -
cdr3_nt: TGTGCCAGCAGTCGGGCAGGGCAACCCGACGGGGATGGCTACACCTTC
cdr3_aa: CASSRAGQPDGDGYTF

v_call: TRBV5-1
j_call: TRBJ1-4
clone_size: many
d_call: -
cdr3_nt: TGCGCCAGCACGCCAAGGGGAACAACTAATGAAAAACTGTTTTTT
cdr3_aa: CASTPRGTTNEKLFF

v_call: TRBV5-1
j_call: TRBJ2-3
clone_size: once
d_call: -
cdr3_nt: TGCGCCAGCAGCGGGGGACGGAACACAGATACGCAGTATTTT
cdr3_aa: CASSGGRNTDTQYF

v_call: TRBV20-1
j_call: TRBJ1-5
clone_size: -
d_call: -
cdr3_nt: TGCAGTGCTAGCCCTCGGGGGGGGAGGCAGCCCCAGCATTTT
cdr3_aa: CSASPRGGRQPQHF

v_call: TRBV20-1
j_call: TRBJ2-3
clone_size: -
d_call: TRBD2
cdr3_nt: TGCAGTGCTGGGGAGACTAGCGGGAGGGCGACGCAGTATTTT
cdr3_aa: CSAGETSGRATQYF

v_call: TRBV7-6
j_call: TRBJ2-2
clone_size: -
d_call: -
cdr3_nt: TGTGCCAGCAGCGCCCGACGGGACACCGGGGAGCTGTTTTTT
cdr3_aa: CASSARRDTGELFF

v_call: TRBV18
j_call: TRBJ2-3
clone_size: -
d_call: -
cdr3_nt: TGTGCCAGCTCAAGAGAGGTGACAGATACGCAGTATTTT
cdr3_aa: CASSREVTDTQYF

v_call: TRBV5-1
j_call: TRBJ2-1
clone_size: -
d_call: TRBD2
cdr3_nt: TGCGCCAGCAGCTACATAGCGGGAGGGTGGAATGAGCAGTTCTTC
cdr3_aa: CASSYIAGGWNEQFF

v_call: TRBV19
j_call: TRBJ2-5
clone_size: few
d_call: -
cdr3_nt: TGTGCCAGTAGCCAATCCGGAGGGCGGACGCCCCGGGAGACCCAGTACTTC
cdr3_aa: CASSQSGGRTPRETQYF

v_call: TRBV7-6
j_call: TRBJ1-6
clone_size: -
d_call: TRBD1
cdr3_nt: TGTGCCAGCAGCTTAACCCCAGGGGGTAATTCACCCCTCCACTTT
cdr3_aa: CASSLTPGGNSPLHF

v_call: TRBV6-1
j_call: TRBJ2-5
clone_size: -
d_call: -
cdr3_nt: TGCGCCAGCAGTGCACCGGGAGTAGGGAGGAAGACCCAGTACTTC
cdr3_aa: CASSAPGVGRKTQYF

v_call: TRBV7-9
j_call: TRBJ2-5
clone_size: many
d_call: -
cdr3_nt: TGTGCCAGCAAGGAGAAAGAGACCCAGTACTTC
cdr3_aa: CASKEKETQYF

v_call: TRBV2
j_call: TRBJ1-2
clone_size: few
d_call: -
cdr3_nt: TGTGCCAGCAGTGGAGAGGGGGGGGGAGGCTACACCTTC
cdr3_aa: CASSGEGGGGYTF

v_call: TRBV20-1
j_call: TRBJ2-5
clone_size: -
d_call: -
cdr3_nt: TGCAGTGCTAGAGCCGGACGGTCGGCGACCCAGTACTTC
cdr3_aa: CSARAGRSATQYF

v_call: TRBV2
j_call: TRBJ2-1
clone_size: many
d_call: -
cdr3_nt: TGTGCCAGCGGGGGACCAGACACTTCGAGCTCCTACAATGAGCAGTTCTTC
cdr3_aa: CASGGPDTSSSYNEQFF

v_call: TRBV19
j_call: TRBJ2-5
clone_size: few
d_call: TRBD1
cdr3_nt: TGTGCCAGTAGTCCCGGGACAGGGATGGGAGAGACCCAGTACTTC
cdr3_aa: CASSPGTGMGETQYF

v_call: TRBV3-1
j_call: TRBJ1-6
clone_size: -
d_call: -
cdr3_nt: TGTGCCAGCAGCCAAGCGAGGAAACTCTATAATTCACCCCTCCACTTT
cdr3_aa: CASSQARKLYNSPLHF

v_call: TRBV20-1
j_call: TRBJ2-5
clone_size: -
d_call: -
cdr3_nt: TGCAGTGCTCGGGGACGGAGCCAAGAGACCCAGTACTTC
cdr3_aa: CSARGRSQETQYF

v_call: TRBV3-1
j_call: TRBJ2-2
clone_size: -
d_call: TRBD2
cdr3_nt: TGTGCCAGCAGCCAAGGGGCTAGCGGGAGCTTCCCCGGGGAGCTGTTTTTT
cdr3_aa: CASSQGASGSFPGELFF

v_call: TRBV4-1
j_call: TRBJ1-1
clone_size: few
d_call: TRBD1
cdr3_nt: TGCGCCAGCAGAACAGGGGCAGGGGGTACCACTGAAGCTTTCTTT
cdr3_aa: CASRTGAGGTTEAFF

v_call: TRBV7-9
j_call: TRBJ2-1
clone_size: -
d_call: -
cdr3_nt: TGTGCCAGCAGCTTAGACCAACAGGTGAGCTCCTACAATGAGCAGTTCTTC
cdr3_aa: CASSLDQQVSSYNEQFF

v_call: TRBV30
j_call: TRBJ2-4
clone_size: few
d_call: TRBD2
cdr3_nt: TGTGCCTGGAGTCTGGGCGGCGGGAGGGGAGCAGTTCAGTACTTC
cdr3_aa: CAWSLGGGRGAVQYF

v_call: TRBV18
j_call: TRBJ2-1
clone_size: -
d_call: TRBD1
cdr3_nt: TGTGCCAGCTCATCGACAGGGTCCAGCTCCTACAATGAGCAGTTCTTC
cdr3_aa: CASSSTGSSSYNEQFF

v_call: TRBV7-9
j_call: TRBJ2-2
clone_size: -
d_call: TRBD1
cdr3_nt: TGTGCCAGCAGCCCACGGACAGGGGGCATGGGGGAGCTGTTTTTT
cdr3_aa: CASSPRTGGMGELFF

v_call: TRBV6-1
j_call: TRBJ2-7
clone_size: -
d_call: -
cdr3_nt: TGTGCCAGCAGCCGCGCGGCGGCCTACGAGCAGTACTTC
cdr3_aa: CASSRAAAYEQYF

v_call: TRBV12-3/TRBV12-4
j_call: TRBJ1-1
clone_size: many
d_call: -
cdr3_nt: TGTGCCAGCAGTATCTTAATGAACACTGAAGCTTTCTTT
cdr3_aa: CASSILMNTEAFF

v_call: TRBV7-8
j_call: TRBJ2-1
clone_size: many
d_call: -
cdr3_nt: TGTGCCAGCAGCTTTCCGGCGGTCTCCTACAATGAGCAGTTCTTC
cdr3_aa: CASSFPAVSYNEQFF

v_call: TRBV20-1
j_call: TRBJ1-1
clone_size: medium-sized
d_call: -
cdr3_nt: TGCAGTGCCCGGACTCGGACATGGACTGAAGCTTTCTTT
cdr3_aa: CSARTRTWTEAFF

v_call: TRBV11-2
j_call: TRBJ1-1
clone_size: many
d_call: -
cdr3_nt: TGTGCCAGCACCCCAGGGACTGAAGCTTTCTTT
cdr3_aa: CASTPGTEAFF

v_call: TRBV10-3
j_call: TRBJ1-2
clone_size: many
d_call: -
cdr3_nt: TGTGCCATCAGCGAAGGGGTTGACTATGGCTACACCTTC
cdr3_aa: CAISEGVDYGYTF

v_call: TRBV20-1
j_call: TRBJ2-1
clone_size: -
d_call: -
cdr3_nt: TGCAGTGTTGAGGGGGGGCCCTACAATGAGCAGTTCTTC
cdr3_aa: CSVEGGPYNEQFF

v_call: TRBV7-2
j_call: TRBJ2-7
clone_size: -
d_call: TRBD2
cdr3_nt: TGTGCCAGCACGGATCGTCCGGCGGGAGTCCCCCACGAGCAGTACTTC
cdr3_aa: CASTDRPAGVPHEQYF

v_call: TRBV6-1
j_call: TRBJ1-5
clone_size: few
d_call: -
cdr3_nt: TGTGCCAGCAGACCGGGACCAGTCGGTCAGCCCCAGCATTTT
cdr3_aa: CASRPGPVGQPQHF

v_call: TRBV12-3/TRBV12-4
j_call: TRBJ2-3
clone_size: many
d_call: TRBD2
cdr3_nt: TGTGCCAGCAGTCCGGGACTAGCGGGAGTGGTAGATACGCAGTATTTT
cdr3_aa: CASSPGLAGVVDTQYF

v_call: TRBV29-1
j_call: TRBJ2-1
clone_size: -
d_call: -
cdr3_nt: TGCAGCGCCCGGGACACCTTATACAATGAGCAGTTCTTC
cdr3_aa: CSARDTLYNEQFF

v_call: TRBV6-1
j_call: TRBJ2-5
clone_size: -
d_call: TRBD1
cdr3_nt: TGTGCCAGCAGCCGGGACACAGGGGCATCTGGGACAGAGTACTTC
cdr3_aa: CASSRDTGASGTEYF

v_call: TRBV30
j_call: TRBJ2-1
clone_size: -
d_call: TRBD2
cdr3_nt: TGTGCCTGGAGTGTTGGCGGGAGTCACAATGAGCAGTTCTTC
cdr3_aa: CAWSVGGSHNEQFF

v_call: TRBV30
j_call: TRBJ2-2
clone_size: few
d_call: -
cdr3_nt: TGTGCCTGGAGTGTACTTGGCAGGGAGAACACCGGGGAGCTGTTTTTT
cdr3_aa: CAWSVLGRENTGELFF

v_call: TRBV7-3
j_call: TRBJ2-3
clone_size: few
d_call: TRBD1
cdr3_nt: TGTGCCAGCAGCTCCGACAGGGGAGATACGCAGTATTTT
cdr3_aa: CASSSDRGDTQYF

v_call: TRBV6-2/TRBV6-3
j_call: TRBJ2-7
clone_size: -
d_call: TRBD2
cdr3_nt: TGTGCCAGCAATAACTGGGCTAGCGGAGCCTACGAGCAGTACTTC
cdr3_aa: CASNNWASGAYEQYF

v_call: TRBV28
j_call: TRBJ1-4
clone_size: few
d_call: -
cdr3_nt: TGTGCCAGCAGCTTACTGGGGGGCAGGGGAACTAATGAAAAACTGTTTTTT
cdr3_aa: CASSLLGGRGTNEKLFF

v_call: TRBV7-2
j_call: TRBJ2-7
clone_size: many
d_call: TRBD2
cdr3_nt: TGTGCCAGCAGCCCGCGGGGGGCGGGCTACTCCTACGAGCAGTACTTC
cdr3_aa: CASSPRGAGYSYEQYF

v_call: TRBV6-2/TRBV6-3
j_call: TRBJ2-1
clone_size: -
d_call: TRBD2
cdr3_nt: TGTGCCAGCAGTTACCTGGCGGGAGGAACAGGCGGGGGGCAGTTCTTC
cdr3_aa: CASSYLAGGTGGGQFF

v_call: TRBV12-3/TRBV12-4
j_call: TRBJ2-1
clone_size: -
d_call: TRBD2
cdr3_nt: TGTGCCAGCGGGGGGGGGATCGAGCAGTTCTTC
cdr3_aa: CASGGGIEQFF

v_call: TRBV6-6
j_call: TRBJ2-1
clone_size: -
d_call: -
cdr3_nt: TGTGCCAGCAGTTACTCGAGTAGCAGGTTAGGATACAATGAGCAGTTCTTC
cdr3_aa: CASSYSSSRLGYNEQFF

v_call: TRBV20-1
j_call: TRBJ2-4
clone_size: -
d_call: -
cdr3_nt: TGCAGTGACCGGGGCGGGCGGTTAGCCAAAAACATTCAGTACTTC
cdr3_aa: CSDRGGRLAKNIQYF

v_call: TRBV9
j_call: TRBJ1-2
clone_size: -
d_call: -
cdr3_nt: TGTGCCAGCAGCGTAGATCAGGGGAAGGGCTATGGCTACACCTTC
cdr3_aa: CASSVDQGKGYGYTF

v_call: TRBV5-1
j_call: TRBJ1-4
clone_size: -
d_call: -
cdr3_nt: TGCGCCAGTAGAACCGGGACTTTAAATGAAAAACTGTTTTTT
cdr3_aa: CASRTGTLNEKLFF